A single sample gave rise to the 20 T cell receptor beta chains below, sequenced in a study of blood T cell repertoires in COVID-19. Some clones are missing from TCRdb's copy, which holds only in-frame ones; the method was immunoSEQ multiplex PCR. The table includes about 300,000 clones, roughly four fifths detected once. The sequenced sample was peripheral blood. Receptors were obtained from a woman aged 45-65 years who had recovered from COVID-19.

The chain joins TRBV7-3 to TRBJ2-3; 12 nucleotides align to TRBD2. Losses at the gene ends were 5 bases for V and 3 bases for J; bases not matched to a gene: 6. Germline CDR1 SGHTA, CDR2 FQGTGA. The CDR3 runs to 16 residues. The DNA for the CDR3 is TGTGCCAGCAGCGCCGCTAGCGGGGGGGGTACAGATACGCAGTATTTT. Encoded protein: CASSAASGGGTDTQYF. The variable domain in full, with the rest retrieved from reference TRBV7-3 and TRBJ2-3, is GAGVSQTPSNKVTEKGKYVELRCDPISGHTALYWYRQSLGQGPEFLIYFQGTGAADDSGLPNDRFFAVRPEGSVSTLKIQRTERGDSAVYLCASSAASGGGTDTQYFGPGTRLTVL.

This clone has just a few counts. The chain links TRBV27 to TRBJ1-1, with TRBD1 matching 12 bases. V lost 0 bases to trimming and J lost 8 bases; unmatched junction nucleotides: 4. CDR1 is MNHEY, CDR2 SMNVEV, per germline (reference sequence). The CDR3 length is 15 residues. CDR3 amino acids: CASSLSGTGGGEAFF. CDR3 DNA sequence: TGTGCCAGCAGTTTATCAGGGACAGGGGGCGGCGAAGCTTTCTTT.

This clone was found a few times. V is TRBV9 and J is TRBJ1-2; 7 positions match TRBD1. Germline CDR1 SGDLS, CDR2 YYNGEE. The CDR3 length is 14 residues. The trim removed 0 bases at V and 5 bases at J, leaving 4 bases unmatched. The CDR3 nucleotides read TGTGCCAGCAGCGTAGGGGACAGCCTATATGGCTACACCTTC. Its translation: CASSVGDSLYGYTF.

This clone occurred once. This rearrangement joins TRBV9 to TRBJ2-3; TRBD2 matches 9 bases. The CDR3 runs 16 residues. V shed 0 bases and J 6 bases; nucleotides not matched to a gene: 8. Per germline, CDR1 SGDLS and CDR2 YYNGEE. CDR3 protein: CASSVVAGGPGDTQYF. CDR3 in DNA: TGTGCCAGCAGCGTAGTGGCGGGAGGGCCCGGGGATACGCAGTATTTT.

This chain uses TRBV4-3 with TRBJ1-1; D is unclear. V lost 1 base and J 0 bases, leaving 9 bases between the germline ends. CDR1 is LGHNA, CDR2 YSLEER, per germline. The CDR3 totals 15 residues. CDR3 in DNA: TGCGCCAGCAGCCAAGGGGTCAGGCTGAACACTGAAGCTTTCTTT. This codes for CASSQGVRLNTEAFF.

The chain is built from TRBV4-3 and TRBJ2-2, with D possibly TRBD1 on 6 matching bases. Germline CDR1 LGHNA, CDR2 YSLEER. This CDR3 spans 17 amino acids. V gave up 3 bases and J gave up 5 bases, with 19 bases separating them. The CDR3 is CASSQEVRQDNTGELFF. The CDR3 DNA reads TGCGCCAGCAGCCAGGAAGTCAGACAGGATAATACCGGGGAGCTGTTTTTT.

In its sample, this clone was seen many times. The chain is built from TRBV13 and TRBJ2-7; no clear D gene. V was pared by 6 bases and J by 0 bases, with 12 bases between. This CDR3 comprises 14 residues. Germline CDR1 PRHDT, CDR2 FYEKMQ (reference sequence). Here the CDR3 DNA reads TGTGCCAGCAGTCAACAATGGTACTCCTACGAGCAGTACTTC. Amino acids: CASSQQWYSYEQYF.

The chain recombines TRBV4-3 with TRBJ2-2; D unclear. The germline gives CDR1 LGHNA, CDR2 YSLEER. Trimming took 1 base from V and 4 from J, leaving 10 bases between them. The CDR3 is 15 residues long. CDR3 sequence: CASSQGSSATGELFF. In nucleotides, the CDR3 is TGCGCCAGCAGCCAAGGGTCCAGTGCCACCGGGGAGCTGTTTTTT.

This chain links TRBV29-1 with TRBJ2-7, with D maybe TRBD2 (6 bases). Germline lookup yields CDR1 SQVTM and CDR2 ANQGSEA. Trimming left V 4 bases short and J 1 base short, with 8 bases between. The CDR3 has 12 residues. The CDR3 sequence is CSVGGNSYEQYF. CDR3 sequence (DNA): TGCAGCGTTGGCGGGAATTCCTACGAGCAGTACTTC.

The chain joins TRBV7-3 to TRBJ1-6; D is perhaps TRBD1 (6 bases). V lost 2 bases and J 5 bases, leaving 10 bases between the germline ends. The germline CDR1 and CDR2 sequences are SGHTA and FQGTGA. This CDR3 contains 15 residues. CDR3 amino acids: CASSLRAGDNSPLHF. The CDR3 DNA reads TGTGCCAGCAGCTTACGGGCAGGGGATAATTCACCCCTCCACTTT.

The chain uses TRBV12-3 or TRBV12-4 and TRBJ1-6, with no clear D. V was pared by 6 bases and J by 13 bases, with 10 bases between. This CDR3 region has 11 residues. The CDR3 protein is CASSSVPPLHF. The CDR3 DNA sequence: TGTGCCAGCAGCTCCGTCCCGCCCCTCCACTTT.

The chain uses TRBV3-1 (or the pseudogene TRBV3-2) and TRBJ2-3, with 10 bases aligning to TRBD2. The CDR3 runs to 20 residues. Germline values: CDR1 LGHDT, CDR2 YNNKEL (reference sequence). V was pared by 9 bases and J by 0 bases, with 21 bases of the junction left unmatched. The CDR3 reads CARCHIRDLAGEHSTDTQYF. As DNA, the CDR3 is TGTGCCAGGTGTCATATACGAGATCTAGCGGGAGAGCATAGCACAGATACGCAGTATTTT.

The chain uses TRBV10-3 and TRBJ1-2; 9 nucleotides line up with TRBD1. CDR3 size: 14 residues. CDR1 is ENHRY and CDR2 is SYGVKD in the germline V gene. Germline trimming cut 10 bases from V and 6 bases from J; bases unmatched to any gene: 12. DNA of the CDR3: TGTGCCACCGCAACAGGGGGCGGGTCGGATGGCTACACCTTC. It specifies CATATGGGSDGYTF.

This clone has a count of ten or more. The gene calls are TRBV6-5 and TRBJ2-1; D is possibly TRBD2 (5 bases). This CDR3 contains 14 residues. Germline V gene data show CDR1 as MNHEY and CDR2 as SVGAGI. V was trimmed by 0 bases and J by 6 bases, leaving 9 bases between them. CDR3 protein: CASSYSGERNEQFF. CDR3 in DNA: TGTGCCAGCAGTTACTCCGGGGAACGCAATGAGCAGTTCTTC.

This chain joins TRBV4-3 and TRBJ2-5, with 8 bases fitting TRBD1. Per the germline V gene, CDR1 is LGHNA and CDR2 is YSLEER. Trimming cost V 1 base and J 4 bases; bases outside gene matches: 5. The length of the CDR3 is 15 residues. The CDR3 is CASSQGQGIGETQYF. The CDR3 region has the DNA TGCGCCAGCAGCCAAGGACAGGGGATCGGAGAGACCCAGTACTTC.

The rearrangement links TRBV7-9 to TRBJ2-1, with 7 positions matching TRBD1. Germline CDR1 and CDR2: SEHNR and FQNEAQ (reference sequence). J lost 5 bases, V lost 5 bases, and 15 bases had no gene match. CDR3 size: 17 residues. CDR3 coding DNA: TGTGCCAGCAGCCCGCGAAGGCGAGGGGGCCATAACAATGAGCAGTTCTTC. Translating it yields CASSPRRRGGHNNEQFF.

This clone was seen a single time. J is TRBJ2-7 and V is TRBV7-2; TRBD2 agrees at 8 bases. V shed 3 bases and J 0 bases; nucleotides not matched to a gene: 10. Per germline, CDR1 SGHTA and CDR2 FQGNSA. The CDR3 runs 17 residues. This chain's CDR3 is CASSFQTGTRGSYEQYF. Written as DNA, the CDR3 is TGTGCCAGCAGCTTCCAAACCGGGACTAGGGGCTCCTACGAGCAGTACTTC.

The chain has TRBV6-5 and TRBJ1-2, with 11 bases matching TRBD1. The CDR3 is made up of 14 amino acids. Unmatched junction bases numbered 4, after V lost 6 bases and J lost 4 bases. CDR1 MNHEY and CDR2 SVGAGI come from the germline V gene. CDR3 DNA sequence: TGTGCCAGCAGCCTAGGACAGGGGGCCTATGGCTACACCTTC. Amino acids: CASSLGQGAYGYTF.

V gene TRBV7-2 combines with J gene TRBJ2-5; 8 bases align to TRBD2. Germline V gene sequence: CDR1 SGHTA, CDR2 FQGNSA. The CDR3 sequence is 16 residues long. The trim removed 3 bases at V and 1 base at J, leaving 7 bases unmatched. In DNA form, the CDR3 reads TGTGCCAGCAGCTTGAATAGCGGGGACCGCCAAGAGACCCAGTACTTC. Protein sequence: CASSLNSGDRQETQYF.

Only one count was recorded for this clone. The chain couples TRBV11-3 to TRBJ2-1; 8 nucleotides line up with TRBD2. The CDR3 contains 13 residues. V lost 3 bases to trimming and J lost 10 bases; unmatched junction nucleotides: 5. From germline, CDR1 is SGHNT and CDR2 YENEEA. CDR3 protein: CASSFASGSEQFF. As DNA, the CDR3 is TGTGCCAGCAGCTTCGCGAGCGGGAGCGAGCAGTTCTTC.